What follows are 20 T cell receptor beta chains derived from one specimen sequenced in a study of cytomegalovirus exposure and HLA in healthy donors. A multiplex PCR was run with 60 Vbeta primers and 13 Jbeta primers. TCRdb's copy holds only in-frame clones and misses some; the assay was immunoSEQ multiplex PCR. Among some 190,000 clones listed, about nine tenths were seen once. Sequenced sample: PBMCs. All receptors derive from a boy aged 2-9 years in good health and CMV-seronegative.

The V and J genes are TRBV5-4 and TRBJ1-1; 7 bases align to TRBD1. This CDR3 comprises 15 residues. The V gene's germline CDR1 is SGHNT and CDR2 YYREEE (reference sequence). The ends lost 2 bases at V and 1 base at J; junction bases unmatched: 5. This CDR3 is CASSFSRGQNTEAFF. For the CDR3, the DNA is TGTGCCAGCAGCTTCAGTAGGGGGCAGAACACTGAAGCTTTCTTT.

This chain connects TRBV9 to TRBJ1-2; D remains ambiguous. Trimming took 0 bases from V and 7 from J, leaving 16 bases between them. Germline V lookup: CDR1 SGDLS, CDR2 YYNGEE. This CDR3 contains 15 residues. In DNA, the CDR3 is TGTGCCAGCAGCGTAGGAGGGATCCTACGAGGTGGCTACACCTTC. Translating gives CASSVGGILRGGYTF.

V and J are TRBV10-3 and TRBJ2-3; the D is unclear. V gave up 4 bases and J gave up 4 bases, with 9 bases separating them. The CDR3 covers 13 residues. CDR1 and CDR2 (germline): ENHRY, SYGVKD. CDR3 loop: CAISVRVSDTQYF. For the CDR3, the DNA is TGTGCCATCAGTGTCCGGGTCTCAGATACGCAGTATTTT.

The rearrangement uses TRBV15 and TRBJ2-2; TRBD2 agrees at 7 bases. Looked up from germline, CDR1 is LNHNV and CDR2 is YYDKDF (reference sequence). The V segment lost 3 bases and the J segment 5 bases; nucleotides outside the gene matches: 12. The CDR3 runs 17 residues. In DNA form, the CDR3 reads TGTGCCACCAGCAGGGGAGGGATGGGACGGAATACCGGGGAGCTGTTTTTT. As protein: CATSRGGMGRNTGELFF.

This chain joins TRBV6-5 and TRBJ1-4, with 9 nucleotides matching TRBD1. This CDR3 contains 16 residues. J gave up 5 bases and V 0 bases, and 4 bases lay outside the gene matches. The germline CDR1 and CDR2 sequences are MNHEY and SVGAGI. This CDR3 is CASSYSSGTGNEKLFF. The CDR3, as DNA: TGTGCCAGCAGTTACTCATCCGGGACAGGGAATGAAAAACTGTTTTTT.

This clone was seen just once. The chain has TRBV5-4 and TRBJ2-5; D gene unclear. This CDR3 comprises 16 residues. V dropped 2 bases and J dropped 0 bases, with 14 bases sitting between them. CDR1 SGHNT and CDR2 YYREEE come from the germline V gene (reference sequence). For the CDR3, the DNA is TGTGCCAGCAGCTTCCATCCTGACATGTACCAAGAGACCCAGTACTTC. It is translated as CASSFHPDMYQETQYF. Using reference TRBV5-4 and TRBJ2-5 for the parts outside the CDR3, the full variable domain is ETGVTQSPTHLIKTRGQQVTLRCSSQSGHNTVSWYQQALGQGPQFIFQYYREEENGRGNFPPRFSGLQFPNYSSELNVNALELDDSALYLCASSFHPDMYQETQYFGPGTRLLVL.

The chain carries TRBV5-1 and TRBJ2-7; 8 bases are shared with TRBD2. Trimming removed 4 bases from V and 5 bases from J; junction bases left unmatched: 5. The CDR3 length is 13 residues. Germline values: CDR1 SGHRS, CDR2 YFSETQ. The CDR3 loop is CASSIPGGHEQYF. In nucleotides, the CDR3 is TGCGCCAGCAGCATTCCGGGAGGGCACGAGCAGTACTTC.

The chain links TRBV19 to TRBJ1-2; D not resolved. CDR1 is LNHDA, CDR2 SQIVND, per germline (reference sequence). There are 13 residues in the CDR3. Trimming pared 2 bases from V and 6 bases from J, leaving 10 bases between. CDR3 region: CASSIWAGDGYTF. DNA for the CDR3: TGTGCCAGTAGTATATGGGCCGGGGATGGCTACACCTTC.

The chain is built from TRBV15 and TRBJ1-6; TRBD1 matches 7 bases. J lost 9 bases, V lost 1 base, and 0 bases had no gene match. Germline CDR1 LNHNV, CDR2 YYDKDF (reference sequence). CDR3 length: 13 amino acids. CDR3 in DNA: TGTGCCACCAGCAGAGGGGACAGTTCACCCCTCCACTTT. It specifies CATSRGDSSPLHF.

The chain is built from TRBV6-4 and TRBJ2-5; D is unclear. The CDR3 has 15 amino acids. V gave up 3 bases and J gave up 7 bases, with 18 bases separating them. Germline lookup yields CDR1 MRHNA and CDR2 SNTAGT. The CDR3 loop is CASSDLGTHSATQYF. The CDR3 DNA reads as TGTGCCAGCAGTGATCTAGGTACCCACTCGGCGACCCAGTACTTC.

The rearrangement uses TRBV27 and TRBJ2-3; TRBD2 aligns across 9 bases. The CDR3 runs 17 residues. The V gene's germline CDR1 is MNHEY and CDR2 SMNVEV (reference sequence). Unmatched junction bases numbered 5, after V lost 1 base and J lost 0 bases. CDR3 protein: CASSLFASGASTDTQYF. As DNA, the CDR3 is TGTGCCAGCAGTTTATTCGCTAGCGGGGCTAGCACAGATACGCAGTATTTT.

V gene TRBV7-9 combines with J gene TRBJ2-7, with D maybe TRBD2 (6 bases). Germline-derived CDR1 and CDR2 are SEHNR and FQNEAQ (reference sequence). This CDR3 spans 16 amino acids. Trimming stripped 5 bases from V and 3 bases from J, with 20 bases between. The CDR3 DNA reads as TGTGCCAGCAGCCCTCCCGGAGGGGTCGCCCTCTACGAGCAGTACTTC. Protein product: CASSPPGGVALYEQYF. Variable domain in full (rest from reference TRBV7-9 and TRBJ2-7): DTGVSQNPRHKITKRGQNVTFRCDPISEHNRLYWYRQTLGQGPEFLTYFQNEAQLEKSRLLSDRFSAERPKGSFSTLEIQRTEQGDSAMYLCASSPPGGVALYEQYFGPGTRLTVT.

J is TRBJ2-5 and V is TRBV5-6, with D maybe TRBD2 (5 bases). Trimming left V 4 bases short and J 7 bases short, with 14 bases between. There are 13 residues in the CDR3. In germline, CDR1 is SGHDT, CDR2 YYEEEE. This CDR3 reads CASSPTRVGTQYF. The CDR3, as DNA: TGTGCCAGCAGCCCTACTAGAGTAGGGACCCAGTACTTC. The variable domain in full, completed from reference TRBV5-6 and TRBJ2-5, reads DAGVTQSPTHLIKTRGQQVTLRCSPKSGHDTVSWYQQALGQGPQFIFQYYEEEERQRGNFPDRFSGHQFPNYSSELNVNALLLGDSALYLCASSPTRVGTQYFGPGTRLLVL.

This clone has just one count. CDR3 residues: CASSRTGTGELFF. The CDR3 DNA is TGTGCCAGCAGCCGGACAGGCACCGGGGAGCTGTTTTTT. The chain uses TRBV5-6 and TRBJ2-2, with 7 bases that match TRBD1. The CDR3 has 13 residues. The germline V gene has CDR1 SGHDT and CDR2 YYEEEE. Germline trimming cut 4 bases from V and 4 bases from J; bases unmatched to any gene: 1.

The chain combines TRBV7-8 with TRBJ1-2; 11 bases match TRBD1. This CDR3 has 18 residues. The J segment lost 4 bases and the V segment lost 3 bases, leaving 13 bases of the junction unmatched. Germline values: CDR1 SGHVS, CDR2 FQNEAQ. The CDR3 coding sequence is TGTGCCAGCAGCTTTTTAGGACAGGGGGCTCGACCTAGCTATGGCTACACCTTC. Protein: CASSFLGQGARPSYGYTF.

This sequence joins TRBV28 and TRBJ2-7; TRBD1 aligns across 8 bases. Per the germline V gene, CDR1 is MDHEN and CDR2 is SYDVKM. The CDR3 extends over 17 amino acids. V shed 3 bases and J 4 bases; nucleotides not matched to a gene: 14. The DNA of the CDR3 is TGTGCCAGCAGTTTCCACTCCGGACAGGGAAAAACGTACGAGCAGTACTTC. This gives the protein CASSFHSGQGKTYEQYF.

The CDR3 DNA reads TGTGCCTGGAACCCAGGGAGGAACGAGCAGTTCTTC. Its protein product is CAWNPGRNEQFF. This sequence joins TRBV30 and TRBJ2-1; maybe TRBD2 (6 bases). Trimming left V 4 bases short and J 10 bases short, with 14 bases between. The CDR3 totals 12 residues. The germline V gene encodes CDR1 GTSNPN and CDR2 SVGIG (reference sequence).

The chain is built from TRBV6-5 and TRBJ2-5, with TRBD1 matching 9 bases. This CDR3 spans 16 amino acids. The germline V gene encodes CDR1 MNHEY and CDR2 SVGAGI. Germline trimming cut 4 bases from V and 5 bases from J; bases unmatched to any gene: 11. CDR3 region: CASSSTLTGGQETQYF. CDR3 nucleotides: TGTGCCAGCAGTTCTACTCTAACAGGGGGCCAGGAGACCCAGTACTTC.

The chain couples TRBV10-3 to TRBJ2-5; possible D gene TRBD1, 5 bases. The DNA end is more similar to TRBJ2-7, so the J call may be wrong. This CDR3 spans 12 amino acids. CDR1 ENHRY and CDR2 SYGVKD come from the germline V gene. The CDR3 here is CAISQGSYEQYF. CDR3 DNA sequence: TGTGCCATCAGTCAGGGAAGCTACGAGCAGTACTTC.

This clone came up a few times. V is TRBV10-2 and J is TRBJ2-7, with TRBD1 identical over 7 bases. Losses at the gene ends were 6 bases for V and 3 bases for J; bases not matched to a gene: 5. Per germline, CDR1 WSHSY and CDR2 SAAADI. The CDR3 consists of 13 residues. The CDR3 DNA reads as TGCGCCAGCAGGTCGACAGGGAGCTACGAGCAGTACTTC. This gives the protein CASRSTGSYEQYF.